This entry is about one T cell receptor (beta chain). This CDR3 is 17 amino acids long. The V gene end was trimmed by 5 bases and the J gene end by 0 bases; junction bases not matched to a gene: 6. Looked up from germline, CDR1 is SGHVS and CDR2 is FNYEAQ. This sample was included in a study of blood T cell repertoires in COVID-19. Study overall: Collection of acute and convalescent COVID-19 samples took place in the United States, Italy and Spain. The analysed material was cDNA or gDNA that came from T cells, B-cell-depleted T cells, or PBMCs.

In the original analysis: Amplification from reference gene primers served as the basis for estimated nucleated cell counts. Some clones are missing from TCRdb's copy, which holds only in-frame ones; the method was immunoSEQ multiplex PCR. V and J calls and clone size are those listed in that table; D and trimming were worked out from the DNA. The profile shows under 150,000 clones, 65% to 85% of them singletons. The sample taken for sequencing was peripheral blood. This clonotype was obtained from a man aged 45-65 years with acute or convalescent COVID-19. V usage is TRBV7-6 and J usage is TRBJ2-1; 11 nucleotides agree with TRBD2. CDR3 DNA: TGTGCCAGCAGCCCCACACTAGCGGGGGCCTCCTACAATGAGCAGTTCTTC. The encoded protein is CASSPTLAGASYNEQFF.